This TCR beta chain was profiled in a study of Graves' ophthalmopathy and Graves' hyperthyroidism. As the template, RNA transcripts were used to amplify TCR beta CDR3 regions. The workflow started with a first-round RT-PCR run with HTBI primers and then moved on to a second-round multiplex PCR. TCRdb redid the calling of the multiplex PCR reads with MiXCR, one entry per CDR3 protein. This table has 500,000 to 600,000 distinct CDR3 sequences, under 45% appearing once. From germline, CDR1 is PRHDT and CDR2 FYEKMQ (reference sequence). The CDR3 is 15 residues long. With V trimmed by 2 bases and J by 5 bases, 4 bases remained unmatched. This clonotype was seen more than once but under ten times.

Sequenced sample: peripheral blood or thyroid tissue (not recorded which). The sequence was collected from an adult man with Graves' hyperthyroidism. The genes are TRBV13 and TRBJ2-7; 12 bases match TRBD2. For the CDR3, the DNA is TGTGCCAGCAGCTTAAGTAGGACTAGCGGGAACGAGCAGTACTTC. Residues: CASSLSRTSGNEQYF.